Each of the 21 T cell receptor beta chains below was sequenced from the same sample in a study of regulatory T cells in long-lasting Graves disease. Time point specified: newly diagnosed GD, antithyroid drugs for less than 3 months. PBMC RNA served as the TCR library source. Assembly of TCR beta libraries relied on iRepertoire HTBI primers together with Arm-PCR of CDR3 regions. TCRdb processed the multiplex PCR reads anew with MiXCR; each CDR3 protein has one entry. The data show 400,000 to 500,000 distinct CDR3 sequences, around 13% seen once. The same sample was also used in a study of T cells in Graves' hyperthyroidism and ophthalmopathy.

Specimen: peripheral blood mononuclear cells (PBMCs), collected at new diagnosis, from a patient treated with antithyroid drugs. The receptors shown here come from a woman in her forties or fifties with Graves disease.

The chain carries TRBV4-1 and TRBJ2-7; 8 bases are shared with TRBD2. J gave up 4 bases and V 0 bases, and 8 bases lay outside the gene matches. Germline V gives CDR1 MGHRA, CDR2 YSYEKL. CDR3 length equals 16 residues. The CDR3 sequence: CASSQDGRAFVYEQYF. The DNA for the CDR3 is TGCGCCAGCAGCCAAGACGGGAGGGCCTTCGTTTACGAGCAGTACTTC.

About this clonotype: The CDR3 does not close with the conserved phenylalanine or tryptophan, likely indicating a read error. The chain is built from TRBV5-5 and TRBJ2-1; a possible D gene is TRBD2 (6 bases). The V gene's germline CDR1 is SGHKS and CDR2 YYEKEE (reference sequence). The CDR3 has 14 residues. V dropped 2 bases and J dropped 8 bases, with 14 bases sitting between them. CDR3 residues: CASSFLAPVYEQFS. In nucleotides, the CDR3 is TGTGCCAGCAGCTTCCTAGCGCCTGTCTATGAGCAGTTCTCC.

This clonotype was counted many times. This sequence joins TRBV28 and TRBJ2-3; no reliable D call. The CDR3 totals 14 residues. With 2 bases removed from V and 4 bases from J, the gap between germline ends came to 10 bases. Germline CDR1 is MDHEN and CDR2 is SYDVKM. CDR3 residues: CASSLSGGPDTQYF. As DNA, the CDR3 is TGTGCCAGCAGTTTAAGTGGCGGCCCAGATACGCAGTATTTT. Combining the CDR3 with reference TRBV28 and TRBJ2-3 gives the whole variable domain DVKVTQSSRYLVKRTGEKVFLECVQDMDHENMFWYRQDPGLGLRLIYFSYDVKMKEKGDIPEGYSVSREKKERFSLILESASTNQTSMYLCASSLSGGPDTQYFGPGTRLTVL.

The genes are TRBV4-1 and TRBJ2-5; D remains unclear. V was clipped by 1 base and J by 2 bases, with 5 bases between them. Looked up from germline, CDR1 is MGHRA and CDR2 is YSYEKL. The CDR3 runs 13 residues. CDR3 loop: CASSQVVQETQYF. The CDR3 DNA follows: TGCGCCAGCAGCCAAGTGGTACAAGAGACCCAGTACTTC.

This clonotype was seen a few times. The rearrangement links TRBV12-3 or TRBV12-4 to TRBJ2-3; perhaps TRBD2 as D (6 bases). Trimming left V 2 bases short and J 0 bases short, with 15 bases between. This CDR3 has 17 amino acids. CDR3 sequence (DNA): TGTGCCAGCAGTTTAAGGAGGGCTAGCCCCAGCACAGATACGCAGTATTTT. Protein sequence: CASSLRRASPSTDTQYF.

This clonotype was counted between two and nine times. The chain combines TRBV18 with TRBJ1-6, with TRBD1 matching 7 bases. J gave up 5 bases and V 5 bases, and 9 bases lay outside the gene matches. Germline CDR1 reads KGHSH; CDR2 reads LQKENI. The CDR3 totals 16 residues. The CDR3 DNA is TGTGCCAGCTCAAGTAGAGACAGGGTGAATAATTCACCCCTCCACTTT. This codes for CASSSRDRVNNSPLHF. The full variable domain, rest sourced from reference TRBV18 and TRBJ1-6, is NAGVMQNPRHLVRRRGQEARLRCSPMKGHSHVYWYRQLPEEGLKFMVYLQKENIIDESGMPKERFSAEFPKEGPSILRIQQVVRGDSAAYFCASSSRDRVNNSPLHFGNGTRLTVT.

This clonotype was recorded many times. The chain employs TRBV28 and TRBJ1-1; D remains unclear. The germline V and J ends were trimmed by 7 bases and 0 bases, with 9 bases remaining between them. Germline CDR1 reads MDHEN; CDR2 reads SYDVKM. This CDR3 is built from 13 residues. The chain's CDR3 is CASNEGMNTEAFF. CDR3 coding DNA: TGTGCCAGCAACGAAGGTATGAACACTGAAGCTTTCTTT. Combining the CDR3 with reference TRBV28 and TRBJ1-1 gives the whole variable domain DVKVTQSSRYLVKRTGEKVFLECVQDMDHENMFWYRQDPGLGLRLIYFSYDVKMKEKGDIPEGYSVSREKKERFSLILESASTNQTSMYLCASNEGMNTEAFFGQGTRLTVV.

The CDR3 DNA reads as TGTGCCAGCAGCAAACCCGGGACAGGGGGCTACGAGCAGTACTTC. Residues: CASSKPGTGGYEQYF. The rearrangement uses TRBV13 and TRBJ2-7; 11 bases agree with TRBD1. This CDR3 spans 15 amino acids. V was pared by 5 bases and J by 3 bases, with 6 bases of the junction left unmatched. CDR1 and CDR2 from the germline V gene are PRHDT and FYEKMQ (reference sequence).

This clonotype showed up many times. J is TRBJ1-5 and V is TRBV5-1, with D tentatively TRBD1 (5 bases). The CDR3 totals 13 residues. The germline V and J ends were trimmed by 0 bases and 6 bases, with 7 bases remaining between them. Looked up from germline, CDR1 is SGHRS and CDR2 is YFSETQ. The CDR3 nucleotides are TGCGCCAGCAGCTTGGTCGGGGGTCAGCCCCAGCATTTT. Its protein product is CASSLVGGQPQHF.

This clonotype was seen at least ten times. The genes are TRBV12-3 or TRBV12-4 and TRBJ2-5; 9 nucleotides line up with TRBD2. The V gene end was trimmed by 3 bases and the J gene end by 5 bases; junction bases not matched to a gene: 10. There are 16 residues in the CDR3. This chain's CDR3 is CASSLAGGPGTETQYF. The DNA of the CDR3 is TGTGCCAGCAGTTTGGCGGGAGGGCCTGGTACGGAGACCCAGTACTTC.

This clonotype has more than one count but fewer than ten. V gene TRBV9 combines with J gene TRBJ2-7; 8 bases are a match to TRBD2. CDR1 is SGDLS, CDR2 YYNGEE, per germline. Trimming took 4 bases from V and 0 from J; bases not matched to a gene: 12. The CDR3 consists of 17 residues. As DNA, the CDR3 is TGTGCCAGCAGCCCGACAGGCGGGGGGCGCGTCTCCTACGAGCAGTACTTC. Translated: CASSPTGGGRVSYEQYF. Using reference TRBV9 and TRBJ2-7 for the parts outside the CDR3, the full variable domain is DSGVTQTPKHLITATGQRVTLRCSPRSGDLSVYWYQQSLDQGLQFLIQYYNGEERAKGNILERFSAQQFPDLHSELNLSSLELGDSALYFCASSPTGGGRVSYEQYFGPGTRLTVT.

This clonotype was seen repeatedly, ten times or more. The J gene is TRBJ1-5, the V gene TRBV28, with a weak D call TRBD1 (5 bases). The V gene's germline CDR1 is MDHEN and CDR2 SYDVKM. Trimming pared 5 bases from V and 7 bases from J, leaving 18 bases between. This CDR3 has 15 residues. The CDR3 DNA follows: TGTGCCAGCAGTGCGCCTAATCGGGGCAGGCAGCCCCAGCATTTT. Residues: CASSAPNRGRQPQHF.

This clonotype appeared a few times. The CDR3 reads CASSYSIAGNSGNTIYF. The DNA for the CDR3 is TGTGCCAGCAGTTACTCGATAGCCGGAAACTCTGGAAACACCATATATTTT. The rearrangement joins TRBV6-6 to TRBJ1-3, with no clear D. Trimming cost V 0 bases and J 0 bases, with 12 bases left between them. The CDR3 is 17 residues long. Germline loops: CDR1 MNHNY, CDR2 SVGAGI (reference sequence).

This clonotype has a count of ten or more. The chain joins TRBV7-9 to TRBJ2-7; 8 bases agree with TRBD2. CDR3 length: 15 residues. The germline gives CDR1 SEHNR, CDR2 FQNEAQ (reference sequence). V shed 1 base, J shed 1 base, and the junction held 3 bases outside the gene matches. This CDR3 reads CASSLDGTSSYEQYF. Here the CDR3 DNA reads TGTGCCAGCAGCTTAGACGGGACTAGTTCCTACGAGCAGTACTTC.

Many counts were recorded for this clonotype. The chain recombines TRBV19 with TRBJ1-5; D remains unclear. From germline, CDR1 is LNHDA and CDR2 SQIVND (reference sequence). The CDR3 consists of 16 residues. The V end was cut by 4 bases, the J end by 3 bases, with 16 bases between. This CDR3 reads CASSTIAGPANQPQHF. The CDR3 nucleotides read TGTGCCAGTAGTACAATCGCGGGCCCAGCCAATCAGCCCCAGCATTTT.

This clonotype has a count of ten or more. The chain uses TRBV30 and TRBJ2-1; the D gene is possibly TRBD1 (6 bases). The CDR3 loop spans 14 amino acids. The ends were cut back, 5 bases at V and 8 bases at J, with 19 bases in the middle. Germline CDR1 reads GTSNPN; CDR2 reads SVGIG (reference sequence). The CDR3 loop reads CAWEGESGVDEQFF. DNA of the CDR3: TGTGCCTGGGAGGGGGAGTCAGGGGTGGATGAGCAGTTCTTC.

This chain uses TRBV19 with TRBJ2-5, with D tentatively TRBD1 or TRBD2 (5 bases each). V lost 7 bases and J 4 bases, leaving 16 bases between the germline ends. The CDR3 loop spans 14 amino acids. CDR1 LNHDA and CDR2 SQIVND come from the germline V gene (reference sequence). The CDR3 DNA reads TGTGCCAGTACGCCAAGGGGAGAGGGAGAGACCCAGTACTTC. It is translated as CASTPRGEGETQYF.

This clonotype showed up many times. The DNA for the CDR3 is TGTGCCACCCATACCACAGGAGGGGTAGACTATGGCTACACCTTC. Translating gives CATHTTGGVDYGYTF. The rearrangement uses TRBV2 and TRBJ1-2; tentative D call: TRBD1 (5 bases). Germline V gene data show CDR1 as SNHLY and CDR2 as FYNNEI. This CDR3 spans 15 amino acids. V was pared by 10 bases and J by 3 bases, with 21 bases between.

The sample holds many counts of this clonotype. The rearrangement joins TRBV5-4 to TRBJ2-7; TRBD2 matches 8 bases. V lost 4 bases, J lost 6 bases, and 3 bases stayed unmatched. Germline V lookup: CDR1 SGHNT, CDR2 YYREEE (reference sequence). This CDR3 contains 12 residues. CDR3 nucleotide sequence: TGTGCCAGCAGCGTGGGACTAGGCGAGCAGTACTTC. The encoded protein is CASSVGLGEQYF.

This clonotype appeared many times. The V call is TRBV9, the J call TRBJ1-1, with a weak D call TRBD1 (6 bases). From germline, CDR1 is SGDLS and CDR2 YYNGEE. This CDR3 region has 15 residues. V shed 4 bases and J shed 7 bases, with 20 bases lying between them. In DNA form, the CDR3 reads TGTGCCAGCAGCCTTGGAAGGAGGGACACAGGTGAAGCTTTCTTT. Translation gives CASSLGRRDTGEAFF.

With respect to this clonotype: The likely explanation is a read error, given a far larger clone one base away. The V gene is TRBV24-1, the J gene TRBJ2-5, with a tentative D call TRBD2 (6 bases). Trimming shortened V by 5 bases and J by 11 bases, and 23 bases separated the two germline ends. This CDR3 is 15 amino acids long. The V gene's germline CDR1 is KGHDR and CDR2 SFDVKD. This chain's CDR3 is CATSVSSDRYNEQYF. The CDR3 DNA follows: TGTGCCACCAGTGTATCTAGCGACCGCTACAATGAGCAGTACTTC.